The present entry profiles one T cell receptor beta chain with its context. Trimming cost V 4 bases and J 5 bases, with 17 bases left between them. From germline, CDR1 is MGHDK and CDR2 SYGVNS. The length of the CDR3 is 16 residues. The data were taken from a study of shared clonotypes between healthy human individuals. Data came from immunoSEQ multiplex PCR; TCRdb stores just in-frame clones and leaves some out. The data show some 1.4 million clones, roughly 96% seen once. The rearrangement joins TRBV25-1 to TRBJ2-2; D unclear. The sequenced sample was naive CD4+ T cells sorted from blood. Specified subset: CD45RA+ positively selected. The TCR was taken from a young man in good health. The CDR3 here is CASSVEKGHETGELFF. CDR3 sequence (DNA): TGTGCCAGCAGTGTAGAAAAGGGCCACGAAACCGGGGAGCTGTTTTTT.